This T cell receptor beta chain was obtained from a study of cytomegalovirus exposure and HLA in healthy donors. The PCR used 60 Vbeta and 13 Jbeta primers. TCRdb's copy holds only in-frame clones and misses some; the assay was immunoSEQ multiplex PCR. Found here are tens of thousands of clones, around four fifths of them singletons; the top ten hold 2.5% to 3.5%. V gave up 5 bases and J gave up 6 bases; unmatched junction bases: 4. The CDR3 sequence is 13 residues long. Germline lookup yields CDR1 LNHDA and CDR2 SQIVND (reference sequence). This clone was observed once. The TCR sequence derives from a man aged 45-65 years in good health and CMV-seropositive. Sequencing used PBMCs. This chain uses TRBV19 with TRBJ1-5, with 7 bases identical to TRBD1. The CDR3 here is CASSSTGLQPQHF. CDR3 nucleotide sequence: TGTGCCAGTAGTTCGACAGGGCTTCAGCCCCAGCATTTT.